What follows are 7 T cell receptor beta chains derived from one specimen sequenced in a study of T cells in Graves' hyperthyroidism and ophthalmopathy. Amplification targeted TCR beta CDR3 regions from RNA transcripts. The study used the HTBI primer set for a first-round RT-PCR of the TCR CDR3. Using its own MiXCR run on the multiplex PCR reads, TCRdb lists one record per CDR3 protein. The sample includes about 180,000 distinct CDR3 sequences, over 8% of them seen just once. Material: blood. The source of these receptors is a woman under 30 with Graves' hyperthyroidism that later progressed to Graves' ophthalmopathy.

This clonotype was recorded at least ten times. V is TRBV15 and J is TRBJ2-5; a possible D gene is TRBD2 (5 bases). The CDR3 extends over 16 amino acids. Trimming took 5 bases from V and 5 from J, leaving 21 bases between them. Germline V lookup: CDR1 LNHNV, CDR2 YYDKDF (reference sequence). CDR3 region: CATSLATGIQRETQYF. CDR3 bases: TGTGCCACCAGCCTCGCCACCGGGATCCAGAGGGAGACCCAGTACTTC.

This clonotype appeared many times. Its ends do not fully match the called genes, so a read error is possible. J is TRBJ2-3 and V is TRBV20-1, with D tentatively TRBD1 (6 bases). The CDR3 consists of 15 residues. Germline-derived CDR1 and CDR2 are DFQATT and SNEGSKA (reference sequence). As DNA, the CDR3 is TGCAGTGCTAGAGAGTGGGACAAATACACAGATACGCGGTATTTT. Residues: CSAREWDKYTDTRYF.

This rearrangement joins TRBV6-1 to TRBJ2-2; 9 nucleotides line up with TRBD1. The germline V gene has CDR1 MNHNS and CDR2 SASEGT. This CDR3 contains 14 residues. J was trimmed by 7 bases and V by 7 bases; bases with no gene match: 7. The CDR3 region is CASTRTGVIGELFF. CDR3 bases: TGTGCCAGCACAAGGACAGGGGTGATCGGGGAGCTGTTTTTT.

This clonotype was recorded many times. The chain combines TRBV11-2 with TRBJ2-5, with 7 bases lining up with TRBD2. V shed 4 bases, J shed 3 bases, and the junction held 11 bases outside the gene matches. CDR1 and CDR2 from the germline V gene are SGHAT and FQNNGV. The CDR3 consists of 16 residues. The CDR3 region is CASSSRFRGREETQYF. CDR3 bases: TGTGCCAGCAGCTCCCGATTCCGAGGGAGGGAAGAGACCCAGTACTTC.

The sample holds many counts of this clonotype. V gene TRBV10-3 combines with J gene TRBJ2-3; 10 nucleotides match TRBD2. Trimming at V came to 6 bases and at J to 1 base, leaving 7 bases not matched to a gene. Germline assignment: CDR1 ENHRY and CDR2 SYGVKD. This CDR3 contains 16 residues. DNA for the CDR3: TGTGCCATCAGAGGGGGAGCGGGAGGGGGCACAGATACGCAGTATTTT. Translation: CAIRGGAGGGTDTQYF.

This clonotype has just a few counts. This chain uses TRBV9 with TRBJ1-2; D is unclear. The CDR3 contains 12 residues. The V and J ends lost 2 bases and 7 bases respectively, with 9 bases between them. The germline V gene encodes CDR1 SGDLS and CDR2 YYNGEE. The CDR3 protein is CASSVPGSGYTF. The CDR3 DNA reads as TGTGCCAGCAGCGTTCCGGGTTCTGGCTACACCTTC.

This clonotype appeared a few times. This chain connects TRBV6-1 to TRBJ1-5; D is undetermined. Trimming took off 5 bases at V and 5 bases at J, with 13 bases between the two ends. This CDR3 is 14 amino acids long. The germline gives CDR1 MNHNS, CDR2 SASEGT. CDR3 protein: CASSFARTDQPQHF. CDR3 DNA: TGTGCCAGCAGTTTCGCCCGGACGGATCAGCCCCAGCATTTT.